Each of the 32 T cell receptor beta chains below was sequenced from the same sample in a study of glioma-infiltrating T cells after dendritic cell vaccination. Indicated time point: after dendritic cell vaccination, including at tumor progression/relapse. This table comes from immunoSEQ multiplex PCR, and its TCRdb copy is limited to in-frame clones, with some not included. The table has tens of thousands of clones, roughly 86% seen once. Sequenced material: blood, taken after dendritic cell vaccination. These receptors were obtained from a human donor with glioblastoma.

The chain recombines TRBV10-1 with TRBJ1-3, with 11 bases fitting TRBD1. The germline V gene has CDR1 WNHNN and CDR2 SYGVQD (reference sequence). J was trimmed by 1 base and V by 2 bases; bases with no gene match: 4. The CDR3 consists of 17 residues. The CDR3 DNA follows: TGCGCCAGCAGTGAGAACCGGGACAGGGGGTCTGGAAACACCATATATTTT. It is translated as CASSENRDRGSGNTIYF.

V and J are TRBV27 and TRBJ2-1, with TRBD2 matching 9 bases. The CDR3 spans 16 residues. Germline CDR1 reads MNHEY; CDR2 reads SMNVEV (reference sequence). V shed 6 bases and J 5 bases; nucleotides not matched to a gene: 11. The CDR3 reads CASRGVAGARDNEQFF. CDR3 DNA: TGTGCCAGCAGGGGGGTAGCGGGAGCCCGGGACAATGAGCAGTTCTTC.

The chain joins TRBV29-1 to TRBJ1-2, with a tentative D call TRBD1 (6 bases). Germline-derived CDR1 and CDR2 are SQVTM and ANQGSEA. V lost 5 bases, J lost 4 bases, and 8 bases lay in between. The length of the CDR3 is 11 residues. CDR3 sequence reads: CSVRTVYGYTF. In DNA form, the CDR3 reads TGCAGCGTTCGGACAGTCTATGGCTACACCTTC.

This chain uses TRBV5-4 with TRBJ1-3, with D perhaps TRBD1 (6 bases). V lost 0 bases, J lost 4 bases, and 11 bases lay in between. Germline assignment: CDR1 SGHNT and CDR2 YYREEE (reference sequence). The CDR3 is 15 residues long. The CDR3 protein is CASSLEQGTGNTIYF. CDR3 coding DNA: TGTGCCAGCAGCTTGGAACAGGGTACCGGAAACACCATATATTTT.

The chain uses TRBV15 and TRBJ2-7, with D possibly being TRBD1 (6 bases). V shed 0 bases and J shed 2 bases, with 20 bases lying between them. Looked up from germline, CDR1 is LNHNV and CDR2 is YYDKDF (reference sequence). The CDR3 sequence is 18 residues long. Written as DNA, the CDR3 is TGTGCCACCAGCAGAGATTGGGGGCGTACAGCCGGGACCTACGAGCAGTACTTC. Translation: CATSRDWGRTAGTYEQYF. The complete variable domain, with remaining parts taken from reference TRBV15 and TRBJ2-7, reads DAMVIQNPRYQVTQFGKPVTLSCSQTLNHNVMYWYQQKSSQAPKLLFHYYDKDFNNEADTPDNFQSRRPNTSFCFLDIRSPGLGDTAMYLCATSRDWGRTAGTYEQYFGPGTRLTVT.

The chain is built from TRBV11-2 and TRBJ1-1, with D tentatively TRBD1 (5 bases). This CDR3 has 15 amino acids. Trimming stripped 3 bases from V and 0 bases from J, with 11 bases between. From germline, CDR1 is SGHAT and CDR2 FQNNGV. The CDR3 region has the DNA TGTGCCAGCAGCTTGGTCGCAGGGATGAACACTGAAGCTTTCTTT. Translating gives CASSLVAGMNTEAFF. The full variable domain, rest sourced from reference TRBV11-2 and TRBJ1-1, is EAGVAQSPRYKIIEKRQSVAFWCNPISGHATLYWYQQILGQGPKLLIQFQNNGVVDDSQLPKDRFSAERLKGVDSTLKIQPAKLEDSAVYLCASSLVAGMNTEAFFGQGTRLTVV.

CDR3 nucleotides: TGTGCCAGCAGCTCAGACAGGGCCACTGAAGCTTTCTTT. The encoded protein is CASSSDRATEAFF. The chain combines TRBV4-2 with TRBJ1-1, with TRBD1 matching over 7 bases. Germline CDR1 LGHNA, CDR2 YNFKEQ. Trimming cost V 5 bases and J 4 bases; bases outside gene matches: 4. This CDR3 contains 13 residues.

The V gene is TRBV19, the J gene TRBJ1-1; D possibly corresponds to TRBD1 (5 bases). Trimming stripped 4 bases from V and 0 bases from J, with 12 bases between. Germline assignment: CDR1 LNHDA and CDR2 SQIVND (reference sequence). CDR3 length: 15 residues. DNA for the CDR3: TGTGCCAGTAGTACAGACCGACAGATGAACACTGAAGCTTTCTTT. This gives the protein CASSTDRQMNTEAFF.

The gene calls are TRBV7-2 and TRBJ2-7; possibly TRBD2 for D (5 bases). Trimming shortened V by 5 bases and J by 2 bases, and 10 bases separated the two germline ends. The CDR3 sequence is 13 residues long. The germline V gene has CDR1 SGHTA and CDR2 FQGNSA. The CDR3 sequence: CASSQEAPYEQYF. CDR3 in DNA: TGTGCCAGCAGCCAGGAGGCACCCTACGAGCAGTACTTC.

The chain uses TRBV10-3 and TRBJ1-1; 7 nucleotides line up with TRBD1. Trimming at V came to 11 bases and at J to 1 base, leaving 4 bases not matched to a gene. The CDR3 runs to 12 residues. Germline V gene data show CDR1 as ENHRY and CDR2 as SYGVKD. CDR3: CASGTANTEAFF. For the CDR3, the DNA is TGTGCCTCGGGGACAGCGAACACTGAAGCTTTCTTT.

About this clone: One junction end does not reproduce the germline sequence, and a read error may be involved. This CDR3 reads CASSSLAGELFF. DNA of the CDR3: TGTGCTAGCAGCTCCCTCGCCGGGGAGCTGTTTTTT. The rearrangement joins TRBV7-7 to TRBJ2-2; D is uncertain. CDR3 length: 12 amino acids. Germline V lookup: CDR1 SSHAT, CDR2 FNYEAQ (reference sequence).

This clone came up once. The gene calls are TRBV5-1 and TRBJ2-1; tentative D call: TRBD2 (6 bases). CDR1 SGHRS and CDR2 YFSETQ come from the germline V gene. With 4 bases removed from V and 7 bases from J, the gap between germline ends came to 15 bases. This CDR3 has 14 residues. This chain's CDR3 is CASSPATSSNEQFF. DNA of the CDR3: TGCGCCAGCAGCCCGGCGACTAGTTCGAATGAGCAGTTCTTC.

The chain couples TRBV13 to TRBJ1-1; 8 bases are shared with TRBD1. J lost 4 bases, V lost 2 bases, and 6 bases had no gene match. Germline assignment: CDR1 PRHDT and CDR2 FYEKMQ (reference sequence). The CDR3 runs to 15 residues. CDR3 DNA: TGTGCCAGCAGCTTATCCTGGACAGGGCCCACTGAAGCTTTCTTT. Encoded protein: CASSLSWTGPTEAFF.

V is TRBV4-1 and J is TRBJ2-3; D might be TRBD2 (5 bases). Trimming took off 6 bases at V and 0 bases at J, with 7 bases between the two ends. The CDR3 spans 13 residues. Germline values: CDR1 MGHRA, CDR2 YSYEKL. The CDR3 coding sequence is TGCGCCAGCAGACGGGATAGCACAGATACGCAGTATTTT. Encoded protein: CASRRDSTDTQYF.

The V and J genes are TRBV19 and TRBJ1-1, with D tentatively TRBD1 (6 bases). CDR1 and CDR2 from the germline V gene are LNHDA and SQIVND (reference sequence). Trimming removed 3 bases from V and 1 base from J, with 12 bases in between. CDR3 length: 15 residues. This CDR3 reads CASSIGGVGNTEAFF. CDR3 nucleotides: TGTGCCAGTAGTATTGGGGGCGTAGGGAACACTGAAGCTTTCTTT.

The chain uses TRBV5-1 and TRBJ2-2; 7 bases agree with TRBD1. The J segment lost 5 bases and the V segment lost 7 bases, leaving 8 bases of the junction unmatched. This CDR3 has 14 residues. Germline values: CDR1 SGHRS, CDR2 YFSETQ. The CDR3 reads CASGEQGLTGELFF. The CDR3, as DNA: TGCGCCAGCGGAGAACAGGGGTTGACCGGGGAGCTGTTTTTT.

J is TRBJ1-1 and V is TRBV4-1; tentatively, D is TRBD1 (5 bases). CDR1 and CDR2 (germline): MGHRA, YSYEKL. The V end was cut by 0 bases, the J end by 5 bases, with 16 bases between. The CDR3 covers 16 residues. The CDR3 sequence: CASSQETEGAWTEAFF. For the CDR3, the DNA is TGCGCCAGCAGCCAAGAAACGGAAGGGGCGTGGACTGAAGCTTTCTTT.

The rearrangement links TRBV6-5 to TRBJ2-6, with a tentative D call TRBD2 (5 bases). V was trimmed by 2 bases and J by 0 bases, leaving 8 bases between them. Germline lookup yields CDR1 MNHEY and CDR2 SVGAGI. CDR3 length: 16 amino acids. The DNA of the CDR3 is TGTGCCAGCAGTTACCGTGGGAGCTCTGGGGCCAACGTCCTGACTTTC. This translates into CASSYRGSSGANVLTF.

This clone was counted once. The chain couples TRBV25-1 to TRBJ2-1; 7 bases are shared with TRBD2. The CDR3 consists of 15 residues. Trimming removed 10 bases from V and 4 bases from J; junction bases left unmatched: 13. Germline values: CDR1 MGHDK, CDR2 SYGVNS. The CDR3 nucleotides read TGTGCCACCACACCCCGCGGGGGTAGTTACAATGAGCAGTTCTTC. Protein: CATTPRGGSYNEQFF.

The chain couples TRBV7-2 to TRBJ2-5; 11 positions match TRBD1. The CDR3 covers 15 residues. Looked up from germline, CDR1 is SGHTA and CDR2 is FQGNSA. The V gene end was trimmed by 2 bases and the J gene end by 2 bases; junction bases not matched to a gene: 1. CDR3 in amino acids: CASSLRDRGQETQYF. In DNA form, the CDR3 reads TGTGCCAGCAGCTTAAGGGACAGGGGGCAAGAGACCCAGTACTTC.

This rearrangement joins TRBV5-4 to TRBJ1-2; a possible D gene is TRBD1 (5 bases). The CDR3 totals 14 residues. In germline, CDR1 is SGHNT, CDR2 YYREEE (reference sequence). V lost 1 base to trimming and J lost 2 bases, with 9 bases between them. The CDR3 DNA follows: TGTGCCAGCAGCTTGTTGGCAGGGAACTATGGCTACACCTTC. Its protein product is CASSLLAGNYGYTF.

V is TRBV12-5 and J is TRBJ1-4; D is perhaps TRBD1 (5 bases). Trimming took 5 bases from V and 6 from J, leaving 13 bases between them. This CDR3 comprises 14 residues. Germline CDR1 LGHNT, CDR2 FRNRAP. The chain's CDR3 is CASGPGGTDEKLFF. The DNA of the CDR3 is TGTGCTAGTGGTCCGGGGGGGACGGATGAAAAACTGTTTTTT.

This clone was seen only once. The chain couples TRBV5-1 to TRBJ2-1, with TRBD2 identical over 9 bases. The CDR3 loop spans 14 amino acids. Germline V gene lookup returns CDR1 SGHRS and CDR2 YFSETQ. V was pared by 4 bases and J by 6 bases, with 5 bases of the junction left unmatched. CDR3: CASSRLAVVNEQFF. The CDR3 DNA follows: TGCGCCAGCAGCAGACTAGCGGTGGTCAATGAGCAGTTCTTC.

The chain uses TRBV2 and TRBJ2-3, with 7 bases fitting TRBD1. The junction had 6 bases not matched to a gene; V was cut back by 8 bases and J by 4 bases. The CDR3 has 13 amino acids. The germline V gene encodes CDR1 SNHLY and CDR2 FYNNEI. The CDR3, as DNA: TGTGCCAGCTTCGAGGGGGCGTCAGATACGCAGTATTTT. Residues: CASFEGASDTQYF.

This clone was seen a few times. The rearrangement uses TRBV11-3 and TRBJ2-1, with D possibly matching TRBD2 (6 bases). This CDR3 is 16 amino acids long. V lost 5 bases and J lost 8, with 22 bases in between. Germline CDR1 SGHNT, CDR2 YENEEA. The CDR3 is CASSGGDTLYNDEQFF. DNA of the CDR3: TGTGCCAGCAGCGGAGGGGATACGTTATATAACGATGAGCAGTTCTTC.

V usage is TRBV6-5 and J usage is TRBJ1-1; 7 bases are a match to TRBD1. V lost 4 bases to trimming and J lost 2 bases; unmatched junction nucleotides: 4. Germline assignment: CDR1 MNHEY and CDR2 SVGAGI. The CDR3 has 14 amino acids. In DNA form, the CDR3 reads TGTGCCAGCAGTTTCGGACAGGTAAACACTGAAGCTTTCTTT. It yields the protein CASSFGQVNTEAFF.

V is TRBV9 and J is TRBJ1-4; no reliable D call. Germline CDR1 and CDR2: SGDLS and YYNGEE. Trimming removed 4 bases at V and 7 bases at J, with 11 bases between. The CDR3 is 13 amino acids. The CDR3 DNA sequence: TGTGCCAGCAGCCCCGAGAGGAGTGAAAAACTGTTTTTT. Translated, it gives CASSPERSEKLFF.

The chain combines TRBV28 with TRBJ1-5; D is unresolved. The V end lost 7 bases, the J end lost 0 bases, and 7 bases lay between the germline ends. Germline V CDR1 and CDR2: MDHEN, SYDVKM. This CDR3 spans 13 amino acids. Here the CDR3 reads CASMRDSNQPQHF. Written as DNA, the CDR3 is TGTGCCAGCATGAGGGATAGCAATCAGCCCCAGCATTTT. The whole variable domain, remainder taken from reference TRBV28 and TRBJ1-5, is DVKVTQSSRYLVKRTGEKVFLECVQDMDHENMFWYRQDPGLGLRLIYFSYDVKMKEKGDIPEGYSVSREKKERFSLILESASTNQTSMYLCASMRDSNQPQHFGDGTRLSIL.

V is TRBV6-5 and J is TRBJ1-2; D possibly corresponds to TRBD1 (6 bases). CDR1 and CDR2 (germline): MNHEY, SVGAGI. CDR3 length equals 14 residues. Between the trimmed V and J ends, which lost 7 bases and 6 bases, there was a span of 18 bases. The CDR3 DNA follows: TGTGCCAGCACTAACAGGGTTGGAGGCCATGGCTACACCTTC. Translation: CASTNRVGGHGYTF.

The rearrangement uses TRBV10-1 and TRBJ1-5; D is ambiguous. The CDR3 covers 13 residues. Germline-derived CDR1 and CDR2 are WNHNN and SYGVQD (reference sequence). The V end was cut by 3 bases, the J end by 4 bases, with 7 bases between. The CDR3 DNA sequence: TGCGCCAGCAGTGAAAGCCGAAATCAGCCCCAGCATTTT. It encodes CASSESRNQPQHF.

J is TRBJ2-2 and V is TRBV5-1; a possible D gene is TRBD2 (7 bases). The V gene lost 4 bases and the J gene lost 4 bases, with 17 bases spanning the gap. The CDR3 covers 16 residues. Germline V lookup: CDR1 SGHRS, CDR2 YFSETQ. CDR3 amino acids: CASSKARGGITGELFF. The CDR3 bases are TGCGCCAGCAGCAAGGCTAGGGGGGGGATCACCGGGGAGCTGTTTTTT. The full variable domain, in which reference TRBV5-1 and TRBJ2-2 provide the parts outside the CDR3, is KAGVTQTPRYLIKTRGQQVTLSCSPISGHRSVSWYQQTPGQGLQFLFEYFSETQRNKGNFPGRFSGRQFSNSRSEMNVSTLELGDSALYLCASSKARGGITGELFFGEGSRLTVL.

V usage is TRBV30 and J usage is TRBJ2-1; 13 bases agree with TRBD2. Germline V gene lookup returns CDR1 GTSNPN and CDR2 SVGIG (reference sequence). J was trimmed by 0 bases and V by 0 bases; bases with no gene match: 5. The CDR3 consists of 18 residues. The DNA of the CDR3 is TGTGCCTGGAGTGTAGGACTAGCGGGGGTTTACTCCTACAATGAGCAGTTCTTC. Encoded protein: CAWSVGLAGVYSYNEQFF.